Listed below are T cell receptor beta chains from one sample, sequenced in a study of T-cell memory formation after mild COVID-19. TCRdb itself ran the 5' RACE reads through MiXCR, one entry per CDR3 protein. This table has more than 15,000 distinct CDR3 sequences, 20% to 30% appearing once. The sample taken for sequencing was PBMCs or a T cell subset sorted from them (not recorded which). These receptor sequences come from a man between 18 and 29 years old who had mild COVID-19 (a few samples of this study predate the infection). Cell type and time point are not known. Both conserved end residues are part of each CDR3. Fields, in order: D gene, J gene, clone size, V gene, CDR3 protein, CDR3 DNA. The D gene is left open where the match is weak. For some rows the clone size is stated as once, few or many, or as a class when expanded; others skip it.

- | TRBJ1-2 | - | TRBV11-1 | CASSLGSTSNYGFTF | TGTGCCAGCAGCTTAGGATCCACAAGTAACTATGGCTTCACCTTC
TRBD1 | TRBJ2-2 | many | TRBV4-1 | CASSFRQGDTGELFF | TGCGCCAGCAGCTTCCGACAGGGGGACACCGGGGAGCTGTTTTTT
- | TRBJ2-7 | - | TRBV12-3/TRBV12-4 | CASRRQTGFSYEQYF | TGTGCCAGCAGACGTCAGACAGGATTCTCCTACGAGCAGTACTTC
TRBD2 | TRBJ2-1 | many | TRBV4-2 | CASSQDPPLAGGADEQFF | TGTGCCAGCAGCCAAGATCCCCCACTAGCGGGGGGGGCGGATGAGCAGTTCTTC
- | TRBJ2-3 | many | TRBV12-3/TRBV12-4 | CASSPSPRHTDTQYF | TGTGCCAGCAGTCCCTCGCCCCGACACACAGATACGCAGTATTTT
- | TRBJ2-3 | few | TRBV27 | CAVIRGGTDTQYF | TGTGCTGTCATAAGGGGAGGTACAGATACGCAGTATTTT
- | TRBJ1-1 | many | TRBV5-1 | CASSPNRVGDTEAFF | TGCGCCAGCAGCCCCAACAGGGTTGGGGACACTGAAGCTTTCTTT
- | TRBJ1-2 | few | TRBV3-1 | CASSPQGGDDYGYTF | TGTGCCAGCAGCCCCCAGGGAGGGGATGACTATGGCTACACCTTC
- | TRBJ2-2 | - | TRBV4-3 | CASSGWGVGTGELFF | TGCGCCAGCAGCGGGTGGGGAGTGGGCACCGGGGAGCTGTTTTTT
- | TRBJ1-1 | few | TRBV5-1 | CASSLLGDTEAFF | TGCGCCAGCAGCTTGTTAGGGGACACTGAAGCTTTCTTT
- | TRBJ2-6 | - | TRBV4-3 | CASSQDSGVWGRARPGANVLTF | TGCGCCAGCAGCCAAGATAGTGGAGTTTGGGGCAGGGCTAGACCTGGGGCCAACGTCCTGACTTTC
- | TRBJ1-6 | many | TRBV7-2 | CASSGDRNSPLHF | TGTGCCAGCAGCGGAGACAGGAATTCACCCCTCCACTTT
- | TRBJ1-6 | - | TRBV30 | CAWSGIHPRNSPLHF | TGTGCCTGGAGTGGGATTCACCCGAGGAATTCACCCCTCCACTTT
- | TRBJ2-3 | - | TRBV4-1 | CASSQVRAATDTQYF | TGCGCCAGCAGCCAAGTTCGGGCAGCAACAGATACGCAGTATTTT
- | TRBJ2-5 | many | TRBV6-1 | CASSEPTVQETQYF | TGTGCCAGCAGTGAACCTACAGTACAAGAGACCCAGTACTTC
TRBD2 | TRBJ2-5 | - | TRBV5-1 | CASSGAGAVEETQYF | TGCGCCAGCAGCGGAGCGGGGGCGGTGGAAGAGACCCAGTACTTC
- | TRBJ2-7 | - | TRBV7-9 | CASSLDYRKQYF | TGTGCCAGCAGCCTAGACTACAGGAAGCAGTACTTC
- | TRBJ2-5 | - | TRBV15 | CATSRDPGAQETQYF | TGTGCCACCAGCAGAGATCCCGGGGCGCAAGAGACCCAGTACTTC
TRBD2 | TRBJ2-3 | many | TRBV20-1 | CSAETSVRPDTQYF | TGCAGTGCCGAGACTAGCGTTCGTCCAGATACGCAGTATTTT
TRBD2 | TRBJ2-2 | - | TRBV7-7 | CASSLSGGGAITGELFF | TGTGCCAGCAGCTTATCCGGCGGGGGGGCAATCACCGGGGAGCTGTTTTTT
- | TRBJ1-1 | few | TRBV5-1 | CASFPPSVLTEAFF | TGCGCCAGTTTCCCCCCGAGTGTTTTAACCGAAGCTTTCTTT
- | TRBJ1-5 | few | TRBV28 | CASSRDRSPGYMGNQPQHF | TGTGCCAGCAGCCGAGACAGGTCCCCGGGGTATATGGGCAATCAGCCCCAGCATTTT
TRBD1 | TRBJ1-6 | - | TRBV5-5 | CASSLARDRDNSPLHF | TGTGCCAGCAGCTTGGCCCGAGACAGGGATAATTCACCCCTCCACTTT
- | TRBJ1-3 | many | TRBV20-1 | CSATGRSPPTLERTIYF | TGCAGCGCCACCGGCAGGTCACCACCTACTCTGGAAAGGACCATATATTTT
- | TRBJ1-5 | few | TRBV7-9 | CASGSPYSNQPQHF | TGTGCCAGCGGGTCACCTTATAGCAATCAGCCCCAGCATTTT
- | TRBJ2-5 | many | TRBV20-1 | CSARGGPPKETQYF | TGCAGTGCTAGAGGCGGGCCCCCCAAAGAGACCCAGTACTTC
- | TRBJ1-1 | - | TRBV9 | CASPKVAARRAHEALF | TGTGCCAGCCCCAAAGTGGCCGCTCGGAGAGCTCACGAAGCTTTATTT
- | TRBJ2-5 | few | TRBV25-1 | CASSEGGEMYQETQYF | TGTGCCAGCAGTGAGGGGGGAGAGATGTACCAAGAGACCCAGTACTTC
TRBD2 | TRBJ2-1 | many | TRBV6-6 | CASSPLAGHYNEQFF | TGTGCCAGCAGCCCTCTAGCGGGGCACTACAATGAGCAGTTCTTC
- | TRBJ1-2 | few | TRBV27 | CASSLPQGCYGYTF | TGTGCCAGCAGTCTACCCCAGGGTTGCTATGGCTACACCTTC
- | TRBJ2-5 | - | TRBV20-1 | CSAIPWEDGQETQYF | TGCAGTGCTATCCCTTGGGAAGACGGGCAAGAGACCCAGTACTTC
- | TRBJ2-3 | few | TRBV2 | CASSEEMEVIGDTQYF | TGTGCCAGCAGTGAAGAGATGGAGGTCATTGGAGATACGCAGTATTTT
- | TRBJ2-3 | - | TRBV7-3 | CASSPPLAPDTQYF | TGTGCCAGCAGCCCACCCCTAGCCCCAGATACGCAGTATTTT
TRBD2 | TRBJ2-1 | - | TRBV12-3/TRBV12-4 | CASRLAGGSYNEQFF | TGTGCCAGCAGATTAGCGGGGGGGTCCTACAATGAGCAGTTCTTC
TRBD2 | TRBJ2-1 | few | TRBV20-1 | CSASGLAGELGEQFF | TGCAGTGCCTCAGGACTAGCGGGGGAACTTGGTGAGCAGTTCTTC
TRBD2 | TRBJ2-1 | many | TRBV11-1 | CASRPGAASGIHEQFF | TGTGCCAGCAGACCAGGGGCGGCTAGCGGGATCCATGAGCAGTTCTTC
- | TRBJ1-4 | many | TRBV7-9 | CASSLILDEWKLFF | TGTGCCAGCAGCTTGATTCTGGACGAGTGGAAACTGTTTTTT
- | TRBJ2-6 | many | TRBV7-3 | CASSSGLSGANVLTF | TGTGCCAGCAGCTCGGGTCTCTCTGGGGCCAACGTCCTGACTTTC
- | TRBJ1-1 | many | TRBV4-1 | CASSPRDVSSWERVNTEAFF | TGCGCCAGCAGCCCGCGAGATGTGAGTTCTTGGGAACGGGTGAACACTGAAGCTTTCTTT
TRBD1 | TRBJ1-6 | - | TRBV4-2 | CASSQDRQGHPLHF | TGTGCCAGCAGCCAAGATCGACAGGGTCACCCCCTCCACTTT
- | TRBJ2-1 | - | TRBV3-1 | CASSLAGPYNEQFF | TGTGCCAGCAGCCTCGCCGGGCCCTACAATGAGCAGTTCTTC
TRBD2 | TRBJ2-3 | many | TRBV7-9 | CASSFWTSVYIDTQYF | TGTGCCAGCAGCTTTTGGACTAGTGTATATATAGATACGCAGTATTTT
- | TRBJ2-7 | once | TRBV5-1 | CASSLEVWSPGEQYF | TGCGCCAGCAGCTTGGAGGTGTGGTCCCCCGGCGAGCAGTACTTC
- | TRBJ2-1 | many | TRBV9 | CASGDVDYNEQFF | TGTGCCAGCGGGGACGTGGACTACAATGAGCAGTTCTTC
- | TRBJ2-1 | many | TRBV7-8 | CASTSRWGGREQFF | TGTGCCAGCACCTCAAGGTGGGGGGGGCGGGAGCAGTTCTTC
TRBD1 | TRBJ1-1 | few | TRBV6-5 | CASSELTGEVEAFF | TGTGCCAGCAGTGAACTTACAGGGGAGGTTGAAGCTTTCTTT
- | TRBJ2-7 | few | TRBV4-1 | CASSLRGESSYEQYF | TGCGCCAGCAGCCTCAGGGGGGAAAGCTCCTACGAGCAGTACTTC
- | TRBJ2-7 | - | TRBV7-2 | CASGDSTESYEQYF | TGTGCCAGCGGTGACTCGACAGAGTCCTACGAGCAGTACTTC
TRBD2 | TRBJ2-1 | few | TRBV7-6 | CASSWGLVFPYNEQFF | TGTGCCAGCAGCTGGGGACTAGTATTCCCCTACAATGAGCAGTTCTTC